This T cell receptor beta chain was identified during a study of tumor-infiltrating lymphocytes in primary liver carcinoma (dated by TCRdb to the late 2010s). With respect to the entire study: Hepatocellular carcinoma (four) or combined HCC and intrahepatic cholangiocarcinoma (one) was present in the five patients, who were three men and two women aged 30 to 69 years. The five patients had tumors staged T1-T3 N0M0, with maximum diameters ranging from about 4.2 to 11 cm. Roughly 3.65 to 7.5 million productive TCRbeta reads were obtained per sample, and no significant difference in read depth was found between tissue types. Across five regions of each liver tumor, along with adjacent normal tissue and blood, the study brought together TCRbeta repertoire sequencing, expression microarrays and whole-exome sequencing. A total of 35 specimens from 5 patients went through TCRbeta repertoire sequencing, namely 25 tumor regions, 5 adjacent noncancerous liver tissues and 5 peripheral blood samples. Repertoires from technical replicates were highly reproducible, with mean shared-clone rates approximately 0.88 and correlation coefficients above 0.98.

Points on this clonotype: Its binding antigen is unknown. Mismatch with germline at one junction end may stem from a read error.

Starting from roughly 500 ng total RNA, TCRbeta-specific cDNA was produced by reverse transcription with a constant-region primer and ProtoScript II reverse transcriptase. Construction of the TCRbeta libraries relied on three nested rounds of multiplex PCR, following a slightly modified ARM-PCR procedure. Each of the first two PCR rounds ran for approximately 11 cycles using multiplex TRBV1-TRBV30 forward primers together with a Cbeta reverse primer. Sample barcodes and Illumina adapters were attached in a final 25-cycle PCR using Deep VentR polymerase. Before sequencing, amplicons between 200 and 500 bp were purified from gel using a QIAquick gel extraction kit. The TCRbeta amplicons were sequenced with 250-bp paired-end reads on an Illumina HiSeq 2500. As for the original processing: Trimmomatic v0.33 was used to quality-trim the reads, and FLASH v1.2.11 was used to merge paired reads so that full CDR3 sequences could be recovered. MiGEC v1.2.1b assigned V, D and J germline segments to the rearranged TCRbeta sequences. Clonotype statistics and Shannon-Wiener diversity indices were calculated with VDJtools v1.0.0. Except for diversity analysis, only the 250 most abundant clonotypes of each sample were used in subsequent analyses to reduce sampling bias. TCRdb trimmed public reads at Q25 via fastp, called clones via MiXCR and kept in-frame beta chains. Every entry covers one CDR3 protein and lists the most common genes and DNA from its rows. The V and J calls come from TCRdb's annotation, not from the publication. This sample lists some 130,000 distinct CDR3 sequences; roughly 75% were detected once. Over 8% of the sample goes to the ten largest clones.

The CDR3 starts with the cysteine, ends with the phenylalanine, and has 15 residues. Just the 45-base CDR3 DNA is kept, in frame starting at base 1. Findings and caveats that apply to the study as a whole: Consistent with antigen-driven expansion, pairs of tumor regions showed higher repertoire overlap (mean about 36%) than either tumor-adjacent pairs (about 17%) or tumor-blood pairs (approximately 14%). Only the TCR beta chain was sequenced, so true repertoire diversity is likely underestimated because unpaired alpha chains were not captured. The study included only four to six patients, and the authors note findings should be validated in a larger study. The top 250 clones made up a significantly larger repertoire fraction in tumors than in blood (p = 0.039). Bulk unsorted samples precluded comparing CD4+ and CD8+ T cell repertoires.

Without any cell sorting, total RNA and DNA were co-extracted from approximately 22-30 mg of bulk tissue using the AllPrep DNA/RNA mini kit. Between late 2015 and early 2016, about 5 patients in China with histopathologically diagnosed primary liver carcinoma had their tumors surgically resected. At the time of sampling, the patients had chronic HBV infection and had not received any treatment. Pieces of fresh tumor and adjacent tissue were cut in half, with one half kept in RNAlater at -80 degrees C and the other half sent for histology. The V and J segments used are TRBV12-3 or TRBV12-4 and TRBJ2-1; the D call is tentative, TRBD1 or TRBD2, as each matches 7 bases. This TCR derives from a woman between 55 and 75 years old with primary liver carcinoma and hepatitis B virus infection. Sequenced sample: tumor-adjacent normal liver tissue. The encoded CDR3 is CVSRAGGGAYNEQFF. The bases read TGTGTCAGCAGGGCAGGGGGAGGGGCCTACAATGAGCAGTTCTTC.